The clone carrying this T cell receptor beta chain came up a few times. J gave up 5 bases and V 5 bases, and 13 bases lay outside the gene matches. Germline loops: CDR1 MDHEN, CDR2 SYDVKM. The CDR3 is 17 amino acids. Unique molecular identifiers were attached to individual cDNA molecules. In TCRdb, the 5' RACE reads were re-called with MiXCR into one record per CDR3 protein. Here the sample spans fewer than 60,000 distinct CDR3 sequences, about a tenth being singletons. This record belongs to a study of early T cells in non-severe SARS-CoV-2 infection. V is TRBV28 and J is TRBJ1-2; 11 bases fit TRBD1. The origin of this receptor is an adult who was a healthcare worker with PCR-confirmed SARS-CoV-2 infection or an uninfected control (not recorded which). Sample: whole blood, taken at baseline. CDR3 residues: CASSHLGTGGNEYGYTF. Written as DNA, the CDR3 is TGTGCCAGCAGTCATCTCGGGACAGGGGGAAACGAGTATGGCTACACCTTC.